The text below deals with one T cell receptor (beta chain). Antigen specificity is unknown. Looked up from germline, CDR1 is SGHRS and CDR2 is YFSETQ. The CDR3 spans 15 residues. V dropped 0 bases and J dropped 0; count of bases not matched to a gene: 0. Method: immunoSEQ multiplex PCR; TCRdb's copy keeps in-frame clones and lacks some. The sample carries some 110,000 clones, around 87% recorded once. The data originate from a study of T cell responses to AZD1222 COVID-19 vaccine. Study as a whole: Pooled together were second doses at about 4 or about 12 weeks.

Study-level results: Repertoire sampling was restricted to post-peak T cell response timepoints. Seropositivity was recorded at baseline in only 6 or 7 AZD1222 recipients. The study reported that nearly half of spike-specific TCRs target unmutated variant regions.

This chain connects TRBV5-1 to TRBJ2-3, with 8 bases that match TRBD2. The source of this sequence is an adult in good health. The sequenced sample was peripheral blood, obtained on day 0 of AZD1222 vaccination. CDR3 DNA sequence: TGCGCCAGCAGCTTGGCTAGCGGGAGCACAGATACGCAGTATTTT. Translation gives CASSLASGSTDTQYF.